One sample yielded the 32 T cell receptor beta chains listed below, sequenced in a study of regulatory T cells in long-lasting Graves disease. According to the study, TCR beta libraries were built with iRepertoire HTBI primers and CDR3-region Arm-PCR. Each CDR3 protein gets one entry after TCRdb re-called the multiplex PCR reads with MiXCR. The sample consists of 300,000 to 400,000 distinct CDR3 sequences, roughly 16% of them appearing once. Time point of the sample: newly diagnosed GD, antithyroid drugs for less than 3 months. From PBMCs, RNA was extracted and then used to make the TCR library. Sequencing was performed on peripheral blood mononuclear cells (PBMCs), taken at new diagnosis, from a patient treated with antithyroid drugs. The receptors shown here come from a female donor with Graves disease.

The table lists this clonotype with a few counts. This could be a read error, since a much larger clone is one nucleotide away. The CDR3 sequence is CASGLAGGTGRGHGYTF. The CDR3, as DNA: TGTGCCAGCGGCTTAGCTGGCGGGACAGGAAGAGGACATGGCTACACCTTC. The rearrangement links TRBV7-2 to TRBJ1-2, with 8 bases fitting TRBD1. Germline lookup yields CDR1 SGHTA and CDR2 FQGNSA. This CDR3 spans 17 amino acids.

This clonotype showed up many times. The rearrangement links TRBV19 to TRBJ2-2; 11 nucleotides match TRBD2. This CDR3 has 18 amino acids. Germline V lookup: CDR1 LNHDA, CDR2 SQIVND (reference sequence). V lost 4 bases to trimming and J lost 6 bases; unmatched junction nucleotides: 13. In DNA, the CDR3 is TGTGCCAGTAGTAGCGTCACTAGCGGGAGAACTCTTGCCGGGGAGCTGTTTTTT. Translation gives CASSSVTSGRTLAGELFF.

This clonotype has at least ten counts. Germline and junction disagree at one end, which may indicate a read error. V and J are TRBV4-1 and TRBJ2-7; the match to TRBD2 covers 8 bases. CDR1 MGHRA and CDR2 YSYEKL come from the germline V gene. This CDR3 has 13 amino acids. CDR3 DNA sequence: TGCGCCAGCGGGCGGGGGGCCTCCTCCGAGCAGTACTTC. This gives the protein CASGRGASSEQYF.

This chain links TRBV5-1 with TRBJ2-3, with D possibly matching TRBD2 (6 bases). The CDR3 runs 15 residues. Germline CDR1 SGHRS, CDR2 YFSETQ. Between the trimmed V and J ends, which lost 2 bases and 0 bases, there was a span of 10 bases. The CDR3 spells CASSFGGTSTDTQYF. The CDR3 region has the DNA TGCGCCAGCAGCTTTGGCGGGACTAGCACAGATACGCAGTATTTT.

The table lists this clonotype with many counts. The V and J genes are TRBV11-2 and TRBJ2-2, with D unclear. From germline, CDR1 is SGHAT and CDR2 FQNNGV. The V end was cut by 5 bases, the J end by 6 bases, with 10 bases between. This CDR3 spans 13 amino acids. The CDR3 sequence: CASSPRGAGELFF. CDR3 nucleotides: TGTGCCAGCAGCCCCAGAGGTGCCGGGGAGCTGTTTTTT.

This clonotype occurred many times. The chain uses TRBV11-1 and TRBJ1-6, with D possibly matching TRBD1 (6 bases). The CDR3 runs to 16 residues. Germline-derived CDR1 and CDR2 are SGHAT and FQDESV (reference sequence). Trimming cost V 2 bases and J 6 bases, with 14 bases left between them. CDR3 coding DNA: TGTGCCAGCAGCTTAAGAGGAGGACAGACTAATTCACCCCTCCACTTT. It specifies CASSLRGGQTNSPLHF.

In regard to this clonotype: It may be a read error: a sequence one base away is much more abundant. The chain uses TRBV2 and TRBJ1-2; D remains ambiguous. Looked up from germline, CDR1 is SNHLY and CDR2 is FYNNEI. This CDR3 has 14 amino acids. This chain's CDR3 is CAGSESSGGYGYTF. In DNA, the CDR3 is TGTGCCGGCAGTGAGTCCTCAGGAGGGTATGGCTACACCTTC.

This clonotype was seen ten or more times. The CDR3 coding sequence is TGTGCCACCGGGATCTACGACCGCCCTTACGAGCAGTACTTC. It yields the protein CATGIYDRPYEQYF. V gene TRBV6-1 combines with J gene TRBJ2-7, with D possibly TRBD2 on 5 matching bases. The length of the CDR3 is 14 residues. Per the germline V gene, CDR1 is MNHNS and CDR2 is SASEGT. V was shortened by 10 bases and J by 4 bases, with 20 bases between the two germline ends.

This clonotype came up many times. The chain links TRBV12-3 or TRBV12-4 to TRBJ1-3, with D maybe TRBD1 (6 bases). The V end lost 6 bases, the J end lost 4 bases, and 13 bases lay between the germline ends. This CDR3 has 14 residues. The CDR3 loop is CASSPTGTGNTIYF. As DNA, the CDR3 is TGTGCCAGCAGCCCTACAGGGACCGGAAACACCATATATTTT.

This clonotype was recorded many times. The chain recombines TRBV5-1 with TRBJ1-1, with D tentatively TRBD1 (6 bases). CDR1 is SGHRS and CDR2 is YFSETQ in the germline V gene. The V end lost 4 bases, the J end lost 7 bases, and 23 bases lay between the germline ends. The CDR3 spans 16 residues. The CDR3 nucleotides are TGCGCCAGCAGCCTTAGACTGGGGGCAGGCGGTAATGAAGCTTTCTTT. Translated, it gives CASSLRLGAGGNEAFF.

The V call is TRBV27, the J call TRBJ2-1, with a weak D call TRBD2 (6 bases). V was clipped by 7 bases and J by 0 bases, with 13 bases between them. The CDR3 runs 15 residues. Germline V gives CDR1 MNHEY, CDR2 SMNVEV (reference sequence). CDR3 sequence: CASTQGRSSYNEQFF. The CDR3 DNA sequence: TGTGCCAGCACCCAAGGGAGGAGCTCCTACAATGAGCAGTTCTTC.

This clonotype has at least ten counts. The rearrangement links TRBV12-3 or TRBV12-4 to TRBJ1-1, with 7 bases fitting TRBD1. V lost 6 bases, J lost 8 bases, and 3 bases stayed unmatched. The CDR3 totals 11 residues. In DNA, the CDR3 is TGTGCCAGCAGCACGGGACAGGAAGCTTTCTTT. Encoded protein: CASSTGQEAFF.

This clonotype was seen repeatedly, ten times or more. The CDR3, as DNA: TGTGCCAGCACCCTCCGAGTGGATGGCTACAATGAGCAGTTCTTC. Translated: CASTLRVDGYNEQFF. The chain couples TRBV11-2 to TRBJ2-1; D unresolved. Deletions cut 7 bases from V and 3 bases from J, with 16 bases between. Germline V gives CDR1 SGHAT, CDR2 FQNNGV. CDR3 length: 15 residues.

This clonotype came up many times. The CDR3 DNA follows: TGTGCCAGCAGTTACAACAGGAACACTGAAGCTTTCTTT. Protein: CASSYNRNTEAFF. The chain joins TRBV6-5 to TRBJ1-1; no clear D gene. The CDR3 has 13 amino acids. V lost 2 bases and J 1 base, leaving 5 bases between the germline ends. Germline V gene lookup returns CDR1 MNHEY and CDR2 SVGAGI.

V and J are TRBV15 and TRBJ2-1; 12 bases are a match to TRBD2. The V gene's germline CDR1 is LNHNV and CDR2 YYDKDF (reference sequence). V trimming: 4 bases; J trimming: 10 bases; junction bases outside the gene matches: 20. This CDR3 has 19 amino acids. CDR3 residues: CATSNLKLAGGQSPYEQFF. CDR3 bases: TGTGCCACCAGCAACCTGAAACTAGCGGGAGGCCAATCCCCCTACGAGCAGTTCTTC.

This rearrangement joins TRBV3-1 to TRBJ2-1; 7 positions match TRBD2. CDR1 LGHDT and CDR2 YNNKEL come from the germline V gene (reference sequence). The CDR3 sequence is 14 residues long. With V trimmed by 3 bases and J by 10 bases, 9 bases remained unmatched. The CDR3 spells CASSHPGGSSEQFF. As DNA, the CDR3 is TGTGCCAGCAGCCACCCGGGAGGATCGTCCGAGCAGTTCTTC.

This clonotype showed up many times. This sequence joins TRBV7-2 and TRBJ2-3, with 8 positions matching TRBD2. J gave up 5 bases and V 5 bases, and 9 bases lay outside the gene matches. The germline V gene encodes CDR1 SGHTA and CDR2 FQGNSA. The CDR3 is made up of 15 amino acids. As DNA, the CDR3 is TGTGCCAGCAGCCCGGCGGGGGGCTCGGGAGATACGCAGTATTTT. Its translation: CASSPAGGSGDTQYF.

This chain uses TRBV20-1 with TRBJ2-1, with 10 bases lining up with TRBD1. The J segment lost 8 bases and the V segment lost 5 bases, leaving 12 bases of the junction unmatched. This CDR3 has 15 residues. The germline V gene encodes CDR1 DFQATT and CDR2 SNEGSKA (reference sequence). The CDR3 bases are TGCAGTGCTCGGGGGGCGGACAGGGGGTTCTATGAGCAGTTCTTC. It codes for CSARGADRGFYEQFF.

The rearrangement links TRBV6-9 to TRBJ1-1; D is possibly TRBD1 (6 bases). The germline V gene has CDR1 MNHGY and CDR2 SVAAGI. Between the trimmed V and J ends, which lost 4 bases and 3 bases, there was a span of 15 bases. The CDR3 has 15 amino acids. In DNA form, the CDR3 reads TGTGCCAGCAGTTCCCCCATGGGGGCGGACACTGAAGCTTTCTTT. It yields the protein CASSSPMGADTEAFF.

With respect to this clonotype: This probably arose from a read error, given a far larger clone one base away. The J gene is TRBJ2-5, the V gene TRBV6-2 or TRBV6-3; D is undetermined. The CDR3 runs to 15 residues. V dropped 6 bases and J dropped 3 bases, with 17 bases sitting between them. Germline loops: CDR1 MNHEY, CDR2 SVGEGT. The DNA for the CDR3 is TGTGCCAGCAGCTTAGGTGCCACTTTTAAAGAGACCCAGTACTTC. Its protein is CASSLGATFKETQYF.

This clonotype was seen at least ten times. The chain combines TRBV20-1 with TRBJ2-4; TRBD1 is a possible D gene (6 bases). This CDR3 contains 13 residues. V dropped 6 bases and J dropped 3 bases, with 12 bases sitting between them. Germline V lookup: CDR1 DFQATT, CDR2 SNEGSKA (reference sequence). The CDR3 loop is CSAEQGVKNIQYF. The DNA of the CDR3 is TGCAGTGCGGAACAGGGAGTCAAAAACATTCAGTACTTC.

This clonotype showed up just a few times. The V gene is TRBV14, the J gene TRBJ2-5; 7 nucleotides line up with TRBD1. Looked up from germline, CDR1 is SGHDN and CDR2 is FVKESK. Germline trimming cut 5 bases from V and 7 bases from J; bases unmatched to any gene: 10. This CDR3 contains 14 residues. CDR3 DNA: TGTGCCAGCAGCACGGAGACAGGGCTGAGGACCCAGTACTTC. Its translation is CASSTETGLRTQYF.

This clonotype was observed at least ten times. The chain carries TRBV6-2 or TRBV6-3 and TRBJ1-1, with 9 bases aligning to TRBD1. V lost 6 bases to trimming and J lost 5 bases; unmatched junction nucleotides: 4. The germline V gene has CDR1 MNHEY and CDR2 SVGEGT. This CDR3 is built from 13 residues. Here the CDR3 DNA reads TGTGCCAGCAGAGTGGGACAGGGAACTGAAGCTTTCTTT. This encodes CASRVGQGTEAFF.

This clonotype was found many times. The rearrangement joins TRBV13 to TRBJ1-1; 7 bases map to TRBD1. Germline V gene sequence: CDR1 PRHDT, CDR2 FYEKMQ (reference sequence). The CDR3 runs to 16 residues. The V and J ends lost 4 bases and 5 bases, in that order; junction bases with no gene match: 13. The CDR3 DNA is TGTGCCAGCAGCTCCCGAGGGAAGGGGGCTTGGACTGAAGCTTTCTTT. Residues: CASSSRGKGAWTEAFF.

This clonotype has at least ten counts. The CDR3, as DNA: TGCGCCAGCAGCTTAAGCTCTGGGGCCAACGTCCTGACTTTC. It is translated as CASSLSSGANVLTF. The chain employs TRBV5-1 and TRBJ2-6, with unresolved D. Germline CDR1 is SGHRS and CDR2 is YFSETQ. The CDR3 covers 14 residues. V was cut by 2 bases and J by 0 bases, with 3 bases left in between.

The chain uses TRBV18 and TRBJ1-1; 8 bases agree with TRBD1. The CDR3 sequence is 15 residues long. The germline gives CDR1 KGHSH, CDR2 LQKENI. The V segment lost 3 bases and the J segment 7 bases; nucleotides outside the gene matches: 10. Written as DNA, the CDR3 is TGTGCCAGCTCACCCGGGACAGGCAGGATGGTTGAAGCTTTCTTT. It is translated as CASSPGTGRMVEAFF. Using reference TRBV18 and TRBJ1-1 for the parts outside the CDR3, the full variable domain is NAGVMQNPRHLVRRRGQEARLRCSPMKGHSHVYWYRQLPEEGLKFMVYLQKENIIDESGMPKERFSAEFPKEGPSILRIQQVVRGDSAAYFCASSPGTGRMVEAFFGQGTRLTVV.

Only a few counts were recorded for this clonotype. This chain joins TRBV19 and TRBJ1-1; D is undetermined. V was pared by 6 bases and J by 1 base, with 9 bases between. Germline-derived CDR1 and CDR2 are LNHDA and SQIVND (reference sequence). The CDR3 extends over 13 amino acids. The CDR3 DNA sequence: TGTGCCAGTAGCACAGAGAGGAACACTGAAGCTTTCTTT. This encodes CASSTERNTEAFF.

This clonotype was detected only a few times. The V and J genes are TRBV5-1 and TRBJ2-1; D possibly corresponds to TRBD2 (5 bases). V was shortened by 3 bases and J by 10 bases, with 17 bases between the two germline ends. CDR1 is SGHRS, CDR2 YFSETQ, per germline. This CDR3 is built from 14 residues. Here the CDR3 reads CASSYDTSAAEQFF. As DNA, the CDR3 is TGCGCCAGCAGCTACGACACCTCAGCGGCCGAGCAGTTCTTC. The full variable domain, in which reference TRBV5-1 and TRBJ2-1 provide the parts outside the CDR3, is KAGVTQTPRYLIKTRGQQVTLSCSPISGHRSVSWYQQTPGQGLQFLFEYFSETQRNKGNFPGRFSGRQFSNSRSEMNVSTLELGDSALYLCASSYDTSAAEQFFGPGTRLTVL.

This clonotype was observed many times. The V and J genes are TRBV2 and TRBJ1-1; D gene ambiguous. The ends were cut back, 8 bases at V and 5 bases at J, with 9 bases in the middle. The CDR3 spans 11 residues. CDR1 is SNHLY and CDR2 is FYNNEI in the germline V gene. The CDR3 spells CASGGGTEAFF. The CDR3 region has the DNA TGTGCCAGCGGAGGCGGAACTGAAGCTTTCTTT.

Ten or more counts support this clonotype. The V call is TRBV12-3 or TRBV12-4, the J call TRBJ2-3, with 9 bases matching TRBD2. CDR3 length: 19 amino acids. Unmatched junction bases numbered 19, after V lost 3 bases and J lost 6 bases. CDR3 protein: CASSLIRVGLAGLGDTQYF. DNA of the CDR3: TGTGCCAGCAGTTTGATCCGGGTAGGGCTAGCGGGATTGGGTGATACGCAGTATTTT.

There are many counts of this clonotype. This chain connects TRBV20-1 to TRBJ1-1; unclear D gene. Germline-derived CDR1 and CDR2 are DFQATT and SNEGSKA (reference sequence). This CDR3 is 14 amino acids long. V lost 0 bases, J lost 7 bases, and 15 bases lay in between. In DNA form, the CDR3 reads TGCAGTGCTAGAGATGGGCAGGAATGGGGTGAAGCTTTCTTT. Protein: CSARDGQEWGEAFF.

This clonotype has at least ten counts. One end of the junction fails to match germline, which may point to a read error. J is TRBJ1-1 and V is TRBV4-1; D call uncertain. This CDR3 has 13 amino acids. Germline loops: CDR1 MGHRA, CDR2 YSYEKL. The CDR3 region is CASSQDRAGEAFF. For the CDR3, the DNA is TGTGCCAGCAGCCAAGATCGGGCGGGGGAAGCTTTCTTT.